This TCR beta chain appears in the sequencing data of a study of T cell changes during pregnancy in multiple sclerosis. There are 13 residues in the CDR3. V shed 3 bases and J 15 bases; nucleotides not matched to a gene: 11. Germline loops: CDR1 SGHAT, CDR2 FQNNGV. Only in-frame clones appear in the TCRdb table, and some are missing; sequencing was by immunoSEQ multiplex PCR. The data show 60,000 to 90,000 clones, just over 90% seen once. The starting material was peripheral blood, obtained after pregnancy. The receptor was isolated from a female donor in good health, enrolled as a control in a pregnancy study. The chain joins TRBV11-2 to TRBJ2-1, with 7 positions matching TRBD2. For the CDR3, the DNA is TGTGCCAGCAGCTTGCAAACGGGGGGTATAGGGTTCTTC. This translates into CASSLQTGGIGFF.